This T cell receptor (beta chain) was captured by sequencing in a study of vaccination and CD4 T cells after COVID-19. Time point indicated: late sampling 161 to 241 days after vaccination in a few convalescent patients. The treatment is: approximately nine-day PBMC culture with coronavirus spike peptide pools or control peptides (ViraFEST assay). Following expansion of antigen-specific T cells with peptide pools, ViraFEST then sequenced TCRs. The Oncomine TCR Beta short-read assay sequenced DNA from cultured CD4+ T cells. TCRdb used MiXCR to reprocess the PCR reads, holding one entry per CDR3 protein. The profile shows roughly 15,000 distinct CDR3 sequences, about 48% of them singletons. The length of the CDR3 is 17 residues. The germline CDR1 and CDR2 sequences are KGHSH and LQKENI. Trimming cost V 3 bases and J 0 bases, with 12 bases left between them. In this sample, this clonotype turned up once. Its target is not known.

The receptor comes from a human donor who had recovered from COVID-19. The chain links TRBV18 to TRBJ1-6, with D tentatively TRBD1 (5 bases). The source material was CD4+ T cells from blood, cultured in vitro, sampled about 7 months after SARS-CoV-2 vaccination. CDR3 sequence: CASSPRGISSYNSPLHF. CDR3 nucleotides: TGTGCCAGCTCACCCCGGGGGATCAGCTCCTATAATTCACCCCTCCACTTT.